The 11 T cell receptor beta chains given below trace back to one sample, sequenced in a study of T cells expressing NK-cell markers. TCRdb reprocessed the 5' RACE reads, keeping one entry per CDR3 protein, no DNA. This listing includes 350,000 to 450,000 distinct CDR3 sequences. Sequencing used blood T cells: a sorted CD56 or NKG2C T cell subset, CD4+ or CD8+ T cells, or bulk PBMC T cells (not recorded which). The receptors originated from a man aged 18 to 69 in good health.

The V gene is TRBV20-1, the J gene TRBJ1-2. The CDR3 covers 11 residues. Germline V CDR1 and CDR2: DFQATT, SNEGSKA (reference sequence). The CDR3 is CSVGRVYGYTF.

CDR3 sequence reads: CASSHGQGAYNEQFF. The chain employs TRBV18 and TRBJ2-1; TCRdb designates TRBD1, a call that cannot be tested without DNA. The CDR3 sequence is 15 residues long. Germline V CDR1 and CDR2: KGHSH, LQKENI.

The chain joins TRBV12-3 or TRBV12-4 to TRBJ2-5; TCRdb indicates TRBD2, and absent DNA this call remains unverified. The CDR3 is 15 amino acids. CDR3 sequence: CASSFYGPLDETQYF.

This rearrangement joins TRBV19 to TRBJ1-5; the D call from TCRdb, TRBD1, cannot be confirmed without DNA. CDR1 is LNHDA and CDR2 is SQIVND in the germline V gene (reference sequence). The CDR3 totals 13 residues. The chain's CDR3 is CASRLQGWQPQHF.

This chain links TRBV7-2 with TRBJ2-1; the D call of TRBD2 rests on TCRdb alone, since no DNA is present to check it. The germline V gene has CDR1 SGHTA and CDR2 FQGNSA. This CDR3 is built from 16 residues. The CDR3 loop is CASSLVSAGGRHEQFF.

V gene TRBV18 combines with J gene TRBJ1-2; the TCRdb D gene call, TRBD1, has no DNA to confirm it. Germline assignment: CDR1 KGHSH and CDR2 LQKENI. The CDR3 loop spans 15 amino acids. The CDR3 sequence is CASSPATASNYGYTF. Using reference TRBV18 and TRBJ1-2 for the parts outside the CDR3, the full variable domain is NAGVMQNPRHLVRRRGQEARLRCSPMKGHSHVYWYRQLPEEGLKFMVYLQKENIIDESGMPKERFSAEFPKEGPSILRIQQVVRGDSAAYFCASSPATASNYGYTFGSGTRLTVV.

CDR3 region: CASPQGWDTEAFF. This sequence joins TRBV9 and TRBJ1-1; as DNA is missing, the TRBD1 call by TCRdb cannot be tested. Germline values: CDR1 SGDLS, CDR2 YYNGEE. There are 13 residues in the CDR3.

The genes are TRBV5-1 and TRBJ2-7. CDR3 length: 14 residues. Germline CDR1 reads SGHRS; CDR2 reads YFSETQ. CDR3 residues: CASSLDRGTYEQYF.

The chain joins TRBV6-2 or TRBV6-3 to TRBJ2-5; TCRdb lists TRBD1, though no DNA is available to test this call. Germline V gene sequence: CDR1 MNHEY, CDR2 SVGEGT. This CDR3 spans 14 amino acids. The CDR3 region is CASRIGGFQETQYF.

This chain joins TRBV5-1 and TRBJ2-3; TCRdb calls TRBD2, which cannot be checked without DNA. The CDR3 spans 18 residues. Germline V CDR1 and CDR2: SGHRS, YFSETQ. This CDR3 reads CASSLGLAGASNTDTQYF.

This chain joins TRBV9 and TRBJ2-3; without DNA, the TCRdb call of TRBD2 cannot be checked. Per the germline V gene, CDR1 is SGDLS and CDR2 is YYNGEE. The CDR3 totals 16 residues. CDR3 sequence reads: CASSVSQRGIRDTQYF.